The present T cell receptor (beta chain) was sequenced within a study of CD8+ T cells in alopecia areata. Sequencing relied on a cDNA template that was reverse transcribed from extracted RNA. Produced via immunoSEQ multiplex PCR; TCRdb's table is partial and in-frame only. The sample lists about 190,000 clones, 45% to 65% occurring once. General observations from the study: Under tofacitinib, numerous expanded lesional clonotypes remained detectable in scalp and blood.

As for treatment: oral pan-JAK inhibitor, 5-10 mg twice daily. Note on this clone: No antigen is known for it.

With V trimmed by 4 bases and J by 5 bases, 8 bases remained unmatched. CDR3 length equals 15 residues. Germline V gene data show CDR1 as SGHRS and CDR2 as YFSETQ. The sample was CD4+ T cells sorted from blood, taken at week 4, from a patient treated with tofacitinib. The chain has TRBV5-1 and TRBJ1-1; 10 nucleotides agree with TRBD1. This receptor was taken from a human donor with alopecia areata. The CDR3 spells CASSLTGGEETEAFF. The CDR3 DNA sequence: TGCGCCAGCAGCCTGACAGGGGGCGAGGAAACTGAAGCTTTCTTT.